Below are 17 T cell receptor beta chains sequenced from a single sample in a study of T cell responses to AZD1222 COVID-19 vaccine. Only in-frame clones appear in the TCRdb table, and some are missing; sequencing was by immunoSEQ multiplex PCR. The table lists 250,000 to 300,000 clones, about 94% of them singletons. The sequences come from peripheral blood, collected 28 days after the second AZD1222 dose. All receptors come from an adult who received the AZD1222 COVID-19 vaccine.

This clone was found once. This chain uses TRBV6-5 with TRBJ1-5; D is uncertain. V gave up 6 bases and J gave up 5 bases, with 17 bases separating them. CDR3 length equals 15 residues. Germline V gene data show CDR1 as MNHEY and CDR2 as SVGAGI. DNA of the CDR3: TGTGCCAGCAGACCCTCGTACAATGAAGATCAGCCCCAGCATTTT. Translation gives CASRPSYNEDQPQHF.

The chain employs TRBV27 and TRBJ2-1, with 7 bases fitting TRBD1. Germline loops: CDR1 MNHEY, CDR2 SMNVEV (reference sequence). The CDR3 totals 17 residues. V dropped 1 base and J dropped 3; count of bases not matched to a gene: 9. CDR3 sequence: CASSLYPGQEFYNEQFF. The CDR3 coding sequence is TGTGCCAGCAGTTTATACCCTGGACAGGAATTCTACAATGAGCAGTTCTTC.

CDR3 nucleotide sequence: TGTGCCAGCAGTTACAGATCCGGGGATGCTGAAGCTTTCTTT. Translating gives CASSYRSGDAEAFF. This rearrangement joins TRBV6-5 to TRBJ1-1; D ambiguous. Germline V gene sequence: CDR1 MNHEY, CDR2 SVGAGI. The CDR3 is made up of 14 amino acids. V lost 2 bases to trimming and J lost 6 bases, with 13 bases between them.

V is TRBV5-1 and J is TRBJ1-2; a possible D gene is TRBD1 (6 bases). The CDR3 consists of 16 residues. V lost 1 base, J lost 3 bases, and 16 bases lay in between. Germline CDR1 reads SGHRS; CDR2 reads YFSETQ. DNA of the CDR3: TGCGCCAGCAGCTTGAGGGGAGGGGGATCAGACTATGGCTACACCTTC. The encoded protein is CASSLRGGGSDYGYTF.

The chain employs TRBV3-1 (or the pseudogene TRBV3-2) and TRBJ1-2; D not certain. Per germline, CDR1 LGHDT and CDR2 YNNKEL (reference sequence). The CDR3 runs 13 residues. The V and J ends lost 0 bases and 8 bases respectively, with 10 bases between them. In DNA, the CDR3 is TGTGCCAGCAGCCAAGAAAGGGTGTCGGGCTACACCTTC. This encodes CASSQERVSGYTF.

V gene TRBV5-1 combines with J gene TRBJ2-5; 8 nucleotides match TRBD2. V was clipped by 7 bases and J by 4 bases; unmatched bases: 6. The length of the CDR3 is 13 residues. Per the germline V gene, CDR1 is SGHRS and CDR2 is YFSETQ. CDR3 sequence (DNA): TGCGCCAGCCTCCCGGGACTAGGAGAGACCCAGTACTTC. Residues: CASLPGLGETQYF. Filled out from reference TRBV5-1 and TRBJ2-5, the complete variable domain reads KAGVTQTPRYLIKTRGQQVTLSCSPISGHRSVSWYQQTPGQGLQFLFEYFSETQRNKGNFPGRFSGRQFSNSRSEMNVSTLELGDSALYLCASLPGLGETQYFGPGTRLLVL.

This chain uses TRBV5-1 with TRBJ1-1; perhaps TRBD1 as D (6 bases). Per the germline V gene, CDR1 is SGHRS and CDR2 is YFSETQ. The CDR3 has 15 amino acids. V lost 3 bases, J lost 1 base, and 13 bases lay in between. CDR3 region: CASSSKGGTNTEAFF. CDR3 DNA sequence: TGCGCCAGCAGCTCGAAGGGGGGCACGAACACTGAAGCTTTCTTT.

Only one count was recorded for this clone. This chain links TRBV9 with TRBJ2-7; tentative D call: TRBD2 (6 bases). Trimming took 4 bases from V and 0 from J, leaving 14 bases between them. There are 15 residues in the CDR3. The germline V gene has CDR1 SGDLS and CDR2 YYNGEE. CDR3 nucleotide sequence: TGTGCCAGCAGCCCGACTACCGGGAGCTCCTACGAGCAGTACTTC. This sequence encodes CASSPTTGSSYEQYF.

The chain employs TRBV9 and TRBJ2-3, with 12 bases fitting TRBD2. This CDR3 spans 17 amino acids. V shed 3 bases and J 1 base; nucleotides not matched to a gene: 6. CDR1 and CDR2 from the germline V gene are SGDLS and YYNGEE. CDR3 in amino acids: CASSALAGGFGTDTQYF. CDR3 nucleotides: TGTGCCAGCAGCGCACTAGCGGGGGGTTTTGGCACAGATACGCAGTATTTT.

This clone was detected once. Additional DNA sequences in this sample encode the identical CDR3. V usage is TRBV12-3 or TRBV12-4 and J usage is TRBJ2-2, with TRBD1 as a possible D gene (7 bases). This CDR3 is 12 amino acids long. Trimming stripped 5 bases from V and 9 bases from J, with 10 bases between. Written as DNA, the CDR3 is TGTGCCAGCAGTCCAGGGGGGCGGGAGCTGTTTTTT. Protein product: CASSPGGRELFF.

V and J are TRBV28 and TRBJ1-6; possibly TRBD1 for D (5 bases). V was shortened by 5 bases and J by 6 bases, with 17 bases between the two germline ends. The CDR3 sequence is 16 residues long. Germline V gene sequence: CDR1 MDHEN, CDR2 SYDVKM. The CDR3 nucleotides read TGTGCCAGCAGTCCCACGCCGGACATATTTAATTCACCCCTCCACTTT. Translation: CASSPTPDIFNSPLHF.

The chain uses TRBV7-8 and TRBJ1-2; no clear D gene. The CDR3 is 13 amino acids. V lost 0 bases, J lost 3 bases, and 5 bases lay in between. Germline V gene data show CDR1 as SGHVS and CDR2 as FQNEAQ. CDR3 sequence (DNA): TGTGCCAGCAGCTTAGCCCTGTACTATGGCTACACCTTC. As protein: CASSLALYYGYTF.

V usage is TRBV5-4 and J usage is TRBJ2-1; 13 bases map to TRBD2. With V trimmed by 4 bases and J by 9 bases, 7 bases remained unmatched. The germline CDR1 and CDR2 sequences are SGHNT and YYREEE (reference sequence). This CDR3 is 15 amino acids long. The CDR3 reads CASSQTSGGPGEQFF. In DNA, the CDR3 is TGTGCCAGCAGCCAGACTAGCGGGGGGCCGGGTGAGCAGTTCTTC.

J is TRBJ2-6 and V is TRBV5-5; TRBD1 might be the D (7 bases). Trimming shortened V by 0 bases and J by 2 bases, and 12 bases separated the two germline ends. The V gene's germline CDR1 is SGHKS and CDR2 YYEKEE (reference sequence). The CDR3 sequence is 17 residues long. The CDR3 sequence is CASSLVGGGAGANVLTF. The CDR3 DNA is TGTGCCAGCAGCTTGGTTGGAGGGGGCGCTGGGGCCAACGTCCTGACTTTC.

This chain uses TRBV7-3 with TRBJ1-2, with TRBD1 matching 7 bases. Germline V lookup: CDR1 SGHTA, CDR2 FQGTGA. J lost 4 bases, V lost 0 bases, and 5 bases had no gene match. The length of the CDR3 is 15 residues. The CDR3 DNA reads TGTGCCAGCAGCTTAACGGGGACAGACCCCTATGGCTACACCTTC. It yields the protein CASSLTGTDPYGYTF.

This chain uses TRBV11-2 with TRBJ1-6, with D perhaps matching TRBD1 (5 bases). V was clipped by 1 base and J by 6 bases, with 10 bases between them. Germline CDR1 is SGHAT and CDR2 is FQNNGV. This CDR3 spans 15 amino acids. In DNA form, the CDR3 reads TGTGCCAGCAGCTTAGTTGGGGGGACTAATTCACCCCTCCACTTT. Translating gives CASSLVGGTNSPLHF. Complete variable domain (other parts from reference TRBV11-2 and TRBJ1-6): EAGVAQSPRYKIIEKRQSVAFWCNPISGHATLYWYQQILGQGPKLLIQFQNNGVVDDSQLPKDRFSAERLKGVDSTLKIQPAKLEDSAVYLCASSLVGGTNSPLHFGNGTRLTVT.

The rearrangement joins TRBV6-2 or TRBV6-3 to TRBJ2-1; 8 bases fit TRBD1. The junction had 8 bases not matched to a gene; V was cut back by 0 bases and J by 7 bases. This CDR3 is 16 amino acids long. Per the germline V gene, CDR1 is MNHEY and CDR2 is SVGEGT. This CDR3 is CASSYSRDRGWNEQFF. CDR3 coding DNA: TGTGCCAGCAGTTACTCGAGAGACAGGGGCTGGAATGAGCAGTTCTTC.